This TCR beta chain was recovered during a study of siplizumab effects on memory and regulatory T cells (dated by TCRdb to the late 2010s). The study in broad terms: The study looked at the effect of siplizumab, an anti-CD2 antibody, on alloreactive T-cell subsets in allogeneic mixed lymphocyte reactions made from human PBMCs. The paper as a whole reports these results and caveats: Unstimulated naive T cells appeared to be more diverse than memory T cells, and naive cells seemed to make a substantial contribution to the alloresponse. Because sequences below about 10^-5 frequency were poorly captured, only a minor fraction of alloreactive clones could be mapped to unstimulated subsets. Of the alloreactive CD4+ clones that could be mapped, the Treg-derived share averaged almost 70% with siplizumab compared with under 35% in control reactions. Roughly 75-96% of proliferating CD4+ or CD8+ clones could not be assigned a naive or memory phenotype. Siplizumab significantly lowered the cumulative frequency of alloreactive sequences that could be traced to unstimulated CD4+ memory T cells. Whether proliferating Tregs from siplizumab cultures were suppressive was not functionally confirmed.

Sorted unstimulated T cells and proliferating T cells recovered from mixed lymphocyte reactions underwent TCRbeta CDR3 sequencing. Fresh whole blood from roughly ten HLA-typed healthy donors was used to isolate PBMCs. To map where alloreactive clones came from, unstimulated CD4+ regulatory T cells were FACS-sorted. Comments on this clone: Its specific antigen is unknown. Base qualities are not recorded, but no much larger clone differs from it by a single base.

The library was generated by the immunoSEQ multiplex PCR assay. Each sample had around 100,000 TCR templates assayed by the deep sequencing platform. Genomic DNA extracted from sorted T cells was used for TCRbeta CDR3 sequencing. The paper's processing steps were these. The R programming language was used for the clonal analysis of the TCRbeta CDR3 data. Alloreactive CD4+ and CD8+ clones were identified by comparing unstimulated samples to CFSE-low samples taken after the reaction. Regulatory or non-regulatory origin was assigned to alloreactive CD4+ clones by matching of sequences to sorted unstimulated Treg and non-Treg repertoires. In TCRdb, the immuneACCESS table is reduced to in-frame sequences with V and J assigned. These tables do not hold every clone; where another copy was compared, an unresolved V gene accounts for under half, and the others remain unexplained. V and J calls and clone size come straight from that table; D and trimming were deduced from the DNA. In this sample the table shows 90,000 to 120,000 clones, roughly nine tenths of which occur a single time. Around 0.68% of the sample is in the top ten clones.

Sequencing was done on a sample of Tregs sorted from blood. The receptor's source is a human donor in good health.

For the CDR3, the sequence is CASSRGAEEKLFF. The base sequence is TGTGCCAGCAGCCGGGGCGCCGAAGAAAAACTGTTTTTT. The chain is assembled from TRBV9 and TRBJ1-4; a weak D assignment points to TRBD1 (5 bases agree). The CDR3 contains 13 residues, cysteine and phenylalanine counted. CDR3 DNA is the only sequence kept; it has 39 bases, read in frame from the first base. The germline V gene gives CDR1 as SGDLS and CDR2 as YYNGEE. Deletion took 4 bases off V and 8 bases off J, with a span of 12 bases between the germline ends.